The rows below give T cell receptor beta chains drawn from one sample of a study of beta chain features in type 1 diabetes. TCRdb's table, derived via immunoSEQ multiplex PCR, lists solely in-frame clones and lacks some. The sample yields roughly 150,000 clones, approximately 8.7% seen once. Sample: central memory CD4+ T cells from blood. The receptor set was obtained from a woman aged 25 to 39 with type 1 diabetes. CDR3s include the opening cysteine and the closing phenylalanine or tryptophan. The D gene is left open where the match is weak. Not all rows give a size; the values are once, few, many and, for expanded clones, a class.

>few|TRBV10-3|TRBD2|TRBJ2-5
CAISSLAGAQETQYF
TGTGCCATCAGCTCACTAGCGGGGGCTCAGGAGACCCAGTACTTC
>many|TRBV19|.|TRBJ1-1
CASSIDPGAAFF
TGTGCCAGTAGCATCGACCCAGGCGCGGCTTTCTTT
>few|TRBV25-1|.|TRBJ2-3
CASSEYGQFTDTQYF
TGTGCCAGCAGTGAATACGGACAGTTCACAGATACGCAGTATTTT
>.|TRBV27|.|TRBJ1-2
CASSFQGSSYGYTF
TGTGCCAGCAGTTTCCAGGGGTCGAGCTATGGCTACACCTTC
>.|TRBV13|TRBD1|TRBJ1-2
CASSRDRGYHGYTF
TGTGCCAGCAGCCGAGACAGGGGGTACCATGGCTACACCTTC
>few|TRBV30|.|TRBJ2-7
CAWSVGAAYEQYF
TGTGCCTGGAGTGTAGGCGCGGCCTACGAGCAGTACTTC
>.|TRBV2|TRBD1|TRBJ1-2
CASSKDRGQSGYTF
TGTGCCAGCAGTAAGGACAGGGGGCAGAGTGGCTACACCTTC
>.|TRBV7-9|TRBD1|TRBJ1-2
CASSLGQGLKGYTF
TGTGCCAGCAGCTTAGGACAGGGGCTAAAGGGCTACACCTTC
>.|TRBV28|.|TRBJ1-1
CASRTGLWNTEAFF
TGTGCCAGCAGGACAGGCCTTTGGAACACTGAAGCTTTCTTT
>.|TRBV28|TRBD1|TRBJ1-1
CASSPGTGAYTEAFF
TGTGCCAGCAGTCCGGGGACAGGGGCTTACACTGAAGCTTTCTTT
>.|TRBV28|TRBD2|TRBJ2-7
CASRSSGSRYEQYF
TGTGCCAGCAGGTCTAGCGGGAGTAGGTACGAGCAGTACTTC
>few|TRBV9|TRBD2|TRBJ2-1
CASSTTSGVYEQFF
TGTGCCAGCAGTACGACTAGCGGGGTCTATGAGCAGTTCTTC
>.|TRBV28|TRBD2|TRBJ2-3
CASSELAGADTQYF
TGTGCCAGCAGTGAACTAGCGGGAGCAGATACGCAGTATTTT
>.|TRBV5-1|.|TRBJ1-1
CASSLFSSGMNTEAFF
TGCGCCAGCAGCTTGTTCAGCAGCGGGATGAACACTGAAGCTTTCTTT
>.|TRBV19|.|TRBJ2-6
CASSVWTATWALHSGANVLTF
TGTGCCAGTAGTGTATGGACAGCCACCTGGGCCCTTCACTCTGGGGCCAACGTCCTGACTTTC
>.|TRBV27|.|TRBJ2-7
CASSLSTNSYEQYF
TGTGCCAGCAGTTTATCTACTAACTCCTACGAGCAGTACTTC
>.|TRBV21-1|.|TRBJ1-5
CASSSPSFYSNQPQHF
TGTGCCAGCAGCAGCCCGAGCTTTTATAGCAATCAGCCCCAGCATTTT
>once|TRBV6-1|TRBD1|TRBJ1-2
CASSEGQRNGYTF
TGTGCCAGCAGTGAGGGACAGAGAAATGGCTACACCTTC
>.|TRBV4-1|TRBD1|TRBJ1-4
CASSQPDRGSNEKLFF
TGCGCCAGCAGCCAACCGGACAGGGGGTCCAATGAAAAACTGTTTTTT
>few|TRBV7-9|.|TRBJ1-1
CASSSELVGTEAFF
TGTGCCAGCAGCTCGGAGCTTGTAGGCACTGAAGCTTTCTTT
>few|TRBV6-1|TRBD2|TRBJ2-5
CASSGLAGIGETQYF
TGTGCCAGCAGTGGACTAGCGGGAATTGGAGAGACCCAGTACTTC
>.|TRBV28|TRBD2|TRBJ2-1
CASSSPSGGGYNEQFF
TGTGCCAGCAGCTCCCCTTCGGGAGGGGGGTACAATGAGCAGTTCTTC
>few|TRBV4-1|TRBD2|TRBJ2-7
CASSTLTSVYEQYF
TGCGCCAGCAGCACCCTGACTAGCGTCTACGAGCAGTACTTC
>few|TRBV28|.|TRBJ1-4
CASSTDSNEKLFF
TGTGCCAGCAGTACGGACAGTAATGAAAAACTGTTTTTT
>few|TRBV9|.|TRBJ1-1
CASSPFTGTEAFF
TGTGCCAGCAGCCCATTCACGGGGACAGAAGCTTTCTTT
>.|TRBV4-1|.|TRBJ2-3
CASSPPDGPSTDTQYF
TGCGCCAGCAGCCCCCCTGATGGGCCTAGCACAGATACGCAGTATTTT
>.|TRBV28|.|TRBJ1-4
CASSPPGGGNEKLFF
TGTGCCAGCAGTCCGCCTGGGGGGGGGAATGAAAAACTGTTTTTT
>.|TRBV28|TRBD1|TRBJ1-2
CASSSGDRVLGGTF
TGTGCCAGCAGTTCGGGGGACAGGGTCTTAGGGGGCACCTTC
>.|TRBV9|.|TRBJ1-1
CASSVGAGDTEAFF
TGTGCCAGCAGCGTAGGGGCAGGGGACACTGAAGCTTTCTTT
>few|TRBV13|.|TRBJ2-7
CASSTLAREQYF
TGTGCCAGCAGCACTCTAGCCCGAGAGCAGTACTTC
>.|TRBV5-1|.|TRBJ2-1
CASSLTGTPEGEQFF
TGCGCCAGCAGCTTAACCGGGACTCCGGAGGGTGAGCAGTTCTTC
>.|TRBV7-8|.|TRBJ2-1
CASSLGGGGYNEQFF
TGTGCCAGCAGCTTAGGAGGGGGGGGGTACAATGAGCAGTTCTTC
>.|TRBV5-1|.|TRBJ2-3
CASRPGAHTDTQYF
TGCGCCAGCAGACCAGGGGCCCACACAGATACGCAGTATTTT
>.|TRBV19|TRBD2|TRBJ2-1
CASSISAGGIDEQFF
TGTGCCAGTAGTATAAGTGCGGGAGGAATTGATGAGCAGTTCTTC
>few|TRBV2|.|TRBJ1-4
CASKRANEKLFF
TGTGCCAGCAAACGGGCTAATGAAAAACTGTTTTTT
>.|TRBV5-4|TRBD2|TRBJ2-7
CASSAGTSGNYEQYF
TGTGCCAGCAGCGCCGGGACTAGCGGGAACTACGAGCAGTACTTC
>.|TRBV23-1|.|TRBJ1-5
CASSQSYGLTSNQPQHF
TGCGCCAGCAGTCAATCTTATGGACTGACTAGCAATCAGCCCCAGCATTTT
>few|TRBV6-6|.|TRBJ1-2
CASSYSSGNYGYTF
TGTGCCAGCAGTTACTCTTCAGGCAACTATGGCTACACCTTC
>.|TRBV30|TRBD1|TRBJ2-1
CAWSVGQETNEQFF
TGTGCCTGGAGTGTGGGACAGGAGACGAATGAGCAGTTCTTC
>many|TRBV25-1|.|TRBJ2-3
CASGGVDTQYF
TGTGCCAGCGGAGGGGTAGATACGCAGTATTTT
>few|TRBV18|TRBD2|TRBJ2-3
CASSERDSDTQYF
TGTGCCAGCTCAGAGCGGGATTCAGATACGCAGTATTTT
>few|TRBV5-1|TRBD1|TRBJ2-1
CASSLVGQGAYNEQFF
TGCGCCAGCAGCTTGGTCGGGCAGGGGGCCTACAATGAGCAGTTCTTC
>.|TRBV4-1|TRBD2|TRBJ2-1
CASSQGEQGLAGRNEQFF
TGCGCCAGCAGCCAAGGGGAACAGGGACTAGCGGGACGTAATGAGCAGTTCTTC
>.|TRBV2|.|TRBJ1-2
CASSELREPHGYTF
TGTGCCAGCAGTGAACTCCGGGAACCGCACGGCTACACCTTC
>.|TRBV5-6|TRBD2|TRBJ2-1
CASSPGVTWTSAAYNEQFF
TGTGCCAGCAGCCCCGGGGTTACATGGACTAGCGCGGCCTACAATGAGCAGTTCTTC
>.|TRBV7-9|.|TRBJ1-5
CASSLVGDQPQHF
TGTGCCAGCAGCTTAGTCGGGGATCAGCCCCAGCATTTT
>.|TRBV2|.|TRBJ2-5
CAGGLAAYQETQYF
TGTGCCGGGGGGCTAGCGGCGTACCAAGAGACCCAGTACTTC
>.|TRBV2|.|TRBJ1-5
CASSDGTPGPRPQHF
TGTGCCAGCAGTGACGGGACACCGGGCCCGCGGCCCCAGCATTTT
>few|TRBV28|.|TRBJ1-2
CASSSSEGLTHGGGYTF
.
>few|TRBV9|.|TRBJ2-1
CASSPTTGSEQFF
TGTGCCAGCAGCCCCACTACAGGGAGTGAGCAGTTCTTC